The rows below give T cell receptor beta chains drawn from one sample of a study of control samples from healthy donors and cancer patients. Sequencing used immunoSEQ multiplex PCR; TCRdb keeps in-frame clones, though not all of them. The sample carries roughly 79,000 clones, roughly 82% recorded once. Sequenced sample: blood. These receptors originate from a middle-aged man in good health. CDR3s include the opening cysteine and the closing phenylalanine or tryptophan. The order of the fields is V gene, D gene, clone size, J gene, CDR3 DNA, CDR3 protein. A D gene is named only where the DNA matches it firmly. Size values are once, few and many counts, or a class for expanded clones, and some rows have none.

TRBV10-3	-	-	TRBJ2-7	TGTGCCATCAGTGAGTCGGCAATACGGGCTACCTACGAGCAGTACTTC	CAISESAIRATYEQYF
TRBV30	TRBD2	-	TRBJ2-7	TGTGCCTGGAGCTTAGGGGTAGCGGGAGGCCTCTACGAGCAGTACTTC	CAWSLGVAGGLYEQYF
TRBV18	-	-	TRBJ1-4	TGTGCCAGCTCACAGACCGCAACTAATGAAAAACTGTTTTTT	CASSQTATNEKLFF
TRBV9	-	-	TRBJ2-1	TGTGCCAGCAGCGTAGACGGACTCCTTCAGGATGAGCAGTTCTTC	CASSVDGLLQDEQFF
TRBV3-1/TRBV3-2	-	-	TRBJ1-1	TGTGCCAGCAGCCGCGGACCGAACACTGAAGCTTTCTTT	CASSRGPNTEAFF
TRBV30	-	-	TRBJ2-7	TGTGCCTGGAGTGACAGGGCCGAGCAGTACTTC	CAWSDRAEQYF
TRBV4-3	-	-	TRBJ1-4	TGCGCCAGCAGCCAAGATAGTACGGTAGAAGAACTGTTTTTT	CASSQDSTVEELFF
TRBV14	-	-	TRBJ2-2	TGTGCCAGCAGCACCCGACTTACCGGGGAGCTGTTTTTT	CASSTRLTGELFF
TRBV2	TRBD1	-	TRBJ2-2	TGTGCCAGCAGCGGACAGGGGGCTACCGGGGAGCTGTTTTTT	CASSGQGATGELFF
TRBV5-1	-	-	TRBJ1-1	TGCGCCAGCAGCTCTACGGGGAACACTGAAGCTTTCTTT	CASSSTGNTEAFF
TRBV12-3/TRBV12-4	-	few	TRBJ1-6	TGTGCCAGCAGTTTAAGTAATTCACCCCTCCACTTT	CASSLSNSPLHF
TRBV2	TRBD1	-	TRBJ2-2	TGTGCCAGCGGGGGGTGGACAGGGCAGTTGGAGCTGTTTTTT	CASGGWTGQLELFF
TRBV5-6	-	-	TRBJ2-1	TGTGCCAGCAGCTCCTCGGGGGAATACAATGAGCAGTTCTTC	CASSSSGEYNEQFF
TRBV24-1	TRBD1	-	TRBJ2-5	TGTGCCACCAGTGACCCAGGGGGCCAAGAGACCCAGTACTTC	CATSDPGGQETQYF
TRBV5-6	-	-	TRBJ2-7	TGTGCCAGCAGCCGCCTAGGGCGGACAAACTACGAGCAGTACTTC	CASSRLGRTNYEQYF
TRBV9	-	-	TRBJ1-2	TGTGCCAGCAGCGTAGACAGTAACTATGGCTACACCTTC	CASSVDSNYGYTF
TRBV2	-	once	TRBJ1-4	TGTGCCAGCAGCCTACAGGGTCCGGGCGAAAAACTGTTTTTT	CASSLQGPGEKLFF
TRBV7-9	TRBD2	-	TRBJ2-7	TGTGCCAGCAGCCCACGGACTAGCGGGGCCTACGAGCAGTACTTC	CASSPRTSGAYEQYF
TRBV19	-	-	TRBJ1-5	TGTGCCAGTAGCGGACAGATTAGCAATCAGCCCCAGCATTTT	CASSGQISNQPQHF
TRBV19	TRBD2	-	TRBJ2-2	TGTGCCAGTAGTAAACGCGGGAGAGGGTACACCGGGGAGCTGTTTTTT	CASSKRGRGYTGELFF
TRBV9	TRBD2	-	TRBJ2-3	TGTGCCAGCAATGGGGCTAGCGGGAGTCGAGATACGCAGTATTTT	CASNGASGSRDTQYF
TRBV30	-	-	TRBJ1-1	TGTGCCTGGAGTCGGGGAGACACTGAAGCTTTCTTT	CAWSRGDTEAFF
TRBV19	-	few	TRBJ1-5	TGTGCCAGTAGTATAGCGGGAGACATTAGCAATCAGCCCCAGCATTTT	CASSIAGDISNQPQHF
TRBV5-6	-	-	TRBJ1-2	TGTGCCAGCAGCCTCGGAGAGCGCGCCTCTATCTATGGCTACACCTTC	CASSLGERASIYGYTF